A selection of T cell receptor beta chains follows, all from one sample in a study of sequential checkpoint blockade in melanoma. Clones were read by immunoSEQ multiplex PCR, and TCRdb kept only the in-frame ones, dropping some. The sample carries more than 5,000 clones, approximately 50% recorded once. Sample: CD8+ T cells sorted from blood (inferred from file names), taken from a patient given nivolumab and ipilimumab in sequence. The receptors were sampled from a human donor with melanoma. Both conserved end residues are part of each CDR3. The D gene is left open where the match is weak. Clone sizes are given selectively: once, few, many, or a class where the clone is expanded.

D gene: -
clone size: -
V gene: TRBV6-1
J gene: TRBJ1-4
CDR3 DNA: TGTGCCAGCAGCCCGTTGGAACACTATGGGGAAAAACTGTTTTTT
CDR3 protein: CASSPLEHYGEKLFF

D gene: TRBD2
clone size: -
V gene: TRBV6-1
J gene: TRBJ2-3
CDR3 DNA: TGTGCCAGCATGGTCGGACTAGCGGCCACAGATACGCAGTATTTT
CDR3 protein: CASMVGLAATDTQYF

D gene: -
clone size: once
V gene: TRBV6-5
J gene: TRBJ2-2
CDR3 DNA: TGTGCCAGCAGTTACGCCACATACACCGGGGAGCTGTTTTTT
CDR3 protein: CASSYATYTGELFF

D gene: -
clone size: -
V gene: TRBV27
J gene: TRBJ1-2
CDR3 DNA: TGTGCCAGCAAACCCGGACAGCTCGATTGGGGTTACACCTTC
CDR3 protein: CASKPGQLDWGYTF

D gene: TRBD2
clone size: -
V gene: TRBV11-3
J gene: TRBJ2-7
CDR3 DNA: TGTGCCAGCAGCTTTCGGACTAGCGGCTACGAGCAGTACTTC
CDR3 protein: CASSFRTSGYEQYF

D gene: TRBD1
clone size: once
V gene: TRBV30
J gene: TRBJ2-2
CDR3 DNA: TGTGCCTGGAGTGACTTAGGACAGGGTATTCCCGGGGAGCTGTTTTTT
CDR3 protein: CAWSDLGQGIPGELFF

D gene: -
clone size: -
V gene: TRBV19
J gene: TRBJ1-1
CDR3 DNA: TGTGCCAGTAAACGGGGTGGGTTCACTGAAGCTTTCTTT
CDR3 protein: CASKRGGFTEAFF

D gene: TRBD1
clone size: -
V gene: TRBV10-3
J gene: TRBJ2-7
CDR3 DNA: TGTGCCACCCACCCGGGACAGGCGATCTCGGGGGAGCAGTACTTC
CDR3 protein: CATHPGQAISGEQYF

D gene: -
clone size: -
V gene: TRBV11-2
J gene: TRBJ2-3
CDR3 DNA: TGTGCCAGCAGCTTGGGCTTCTCAGACACGCAGTATTTT
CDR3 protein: CASSLGFSDTQYF

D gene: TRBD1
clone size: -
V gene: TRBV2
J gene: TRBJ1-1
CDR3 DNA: TGTGCCAGCAGTCCAATTGGGACAGGGAACACTGAAGCTTTCTTT
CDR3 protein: CASSPIGTGNTEAFF

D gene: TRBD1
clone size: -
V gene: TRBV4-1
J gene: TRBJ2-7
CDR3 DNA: TGCGCCAGCAGCCAAGCGGTGACAGGGCTTCCCGAGCAGTACTTC
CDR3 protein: CASSQAVTGLPEQYF

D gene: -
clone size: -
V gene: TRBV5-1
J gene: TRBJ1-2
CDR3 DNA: TGCGCCAGCACCACGGGGGGTGGCTACACCTTC
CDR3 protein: CASTTGGGYTF

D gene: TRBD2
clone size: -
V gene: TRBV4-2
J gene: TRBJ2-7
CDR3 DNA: TGTGCCAGCAGCCAAGCAGCGGGAGGTTATTACGAGCAGTACTTC
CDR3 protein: CASSQAAGGYYEQYF

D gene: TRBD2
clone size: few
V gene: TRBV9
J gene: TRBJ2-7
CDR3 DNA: TGTGCCAGCAGCGTAGGGCTAGCGGGGTACGAGCAGTACTTC
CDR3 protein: CASSVGLAGYEQYF

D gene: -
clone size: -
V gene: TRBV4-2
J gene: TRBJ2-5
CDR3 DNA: TGTGCCAGCAGCCAAGCCGGAGGCTTCCAAGAGACCCAGTACTTC
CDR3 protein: CASSQAGGFQETQYF

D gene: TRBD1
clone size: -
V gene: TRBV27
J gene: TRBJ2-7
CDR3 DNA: TGTGCCAGCAGTCACCGGACAGGGGGAATCGAGCAGTACTTC
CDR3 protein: CASSHRTGGIEQYF

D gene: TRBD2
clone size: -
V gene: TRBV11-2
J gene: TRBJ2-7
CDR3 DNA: TGCGCCAGCAGCCAAGACCTGGGACTAGCCTACGAGCAGTACTTC
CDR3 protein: CASSQDLGLAYEQYF

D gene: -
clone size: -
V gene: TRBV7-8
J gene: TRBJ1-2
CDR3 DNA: TGTGCCAGCGACCACGGGAGGGACTATGGCTACACCTTC
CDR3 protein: CASDHGRDYGYTF

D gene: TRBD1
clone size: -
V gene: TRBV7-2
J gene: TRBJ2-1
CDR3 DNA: TGTGCCAGCAGCCCATTTTCGACAGGGGGAATAGACGAGCAGTTCTTC
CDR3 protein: CASSPFSTGGIDEQFF

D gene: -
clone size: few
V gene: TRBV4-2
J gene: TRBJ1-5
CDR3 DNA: TGTGCCAGCAGCCAAGAGGCAGGGGATGAACAGCCCCAGCATTTT
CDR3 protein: CASSQEAGDEQPQHF

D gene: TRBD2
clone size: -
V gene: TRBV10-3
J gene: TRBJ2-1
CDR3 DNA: TGTGCCATCAGTGCGGGAGGTGAGCAGTTCTTC
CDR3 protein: CAISAGGEQFF

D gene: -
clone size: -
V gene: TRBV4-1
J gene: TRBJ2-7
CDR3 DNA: TGCGCCAGCAGCGTTGCCGTAGCCAATACCTACGAGCAGTACTTC
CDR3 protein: CASSVAVANTYEQYF

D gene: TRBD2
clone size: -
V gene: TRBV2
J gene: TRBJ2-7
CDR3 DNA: TGTGCCAGCAGTGACTTGCTGTCAGCGGGAGGGGGCGAGCAGTACTTC
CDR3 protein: CASSDLLSAGGGEQYF

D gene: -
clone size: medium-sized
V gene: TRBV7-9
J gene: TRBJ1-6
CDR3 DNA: TGTGCCAGCAGCCAGGGCCTCGGGACACTCTCACCCCTCCACTTT
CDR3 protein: CASSQGLGTLSPLHF

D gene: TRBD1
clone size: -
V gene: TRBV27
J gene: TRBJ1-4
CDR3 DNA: TGTGCCAGCGGAGCCGGGACAGGGAGTGAAAAACTGTTTTTT
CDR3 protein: CASGAGTGSEKLFF

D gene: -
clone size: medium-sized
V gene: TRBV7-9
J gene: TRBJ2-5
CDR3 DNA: TGTGCCAGCAGCTTAGGTGGGTTTGGAGGAGAGACCCAGTACTTC
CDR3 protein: CASSLGGFGGETQYF

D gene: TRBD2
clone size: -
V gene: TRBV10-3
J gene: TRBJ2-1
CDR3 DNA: TGTGCCATCAGGGGACTAGAGGCCGTCCGTGGGATCAATGAGCAGTTCTTC
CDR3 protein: CAIRGLEAVRGINEQFF

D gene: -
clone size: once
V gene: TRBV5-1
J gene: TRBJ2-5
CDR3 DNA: TGCGCCAGCAGCTTGGGTTCAAATTGTCACTTC
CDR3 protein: CASSLGSNCHF

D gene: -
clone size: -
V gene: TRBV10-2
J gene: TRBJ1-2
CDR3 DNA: TGCGCCAGCACCCACCCAGGGGTCTACGGCTACACCTTC
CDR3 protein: CASTHPGVYGYTF

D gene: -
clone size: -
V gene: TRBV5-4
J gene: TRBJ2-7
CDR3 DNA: TGTGCCAGCAGCTGGGCTCAGGGTAACGAGCAGTACTTC
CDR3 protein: CASSWAQGNEQYF

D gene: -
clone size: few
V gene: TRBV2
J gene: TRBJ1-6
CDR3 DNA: TGTGCCAGCAGTTCGGGGGACAATTCACCCCTCCACTTT
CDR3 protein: CASSSGDNSPLHF

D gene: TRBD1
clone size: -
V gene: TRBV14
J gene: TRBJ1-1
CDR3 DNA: TGTGCCAGCAGCCTGACAGGGGGCACTGAAGCTTTCTTT
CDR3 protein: CASSLTGGTEAFF

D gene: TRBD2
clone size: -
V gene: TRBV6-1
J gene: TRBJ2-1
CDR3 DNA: TGTGCCCTGTCCCGGACTAGCGGGACTAACAATGAGCAGTTCTTC
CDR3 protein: CALSRTSGTNNEQFF

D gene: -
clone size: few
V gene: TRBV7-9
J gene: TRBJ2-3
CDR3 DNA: TGTGCCAGCAGCGCCCCGGGTGGGGGCCGGGACAGCACAGATACGCAGTATTTT
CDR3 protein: CASSAPGGGRDSTDTQYF

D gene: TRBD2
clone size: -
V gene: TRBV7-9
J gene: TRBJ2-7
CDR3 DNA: TGTGCCAGCAGCTTTAGCGGGGGGGAGCAGTACTTC
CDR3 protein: CASSFSGGEQYF

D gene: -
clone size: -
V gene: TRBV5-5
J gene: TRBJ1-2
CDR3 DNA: TGTGCCAGCTCTGAAAATGTCTCGCGAAAGAGCTATGGCTACACCTTC
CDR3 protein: CASSENVSRKSYGYTF

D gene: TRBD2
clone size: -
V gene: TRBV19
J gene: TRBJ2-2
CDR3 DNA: TGTGCCAGTAGACGGGCTAGCGGTTTCACCGGGGAGCTGTTTTTT
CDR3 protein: CASRRASGFTGELFF

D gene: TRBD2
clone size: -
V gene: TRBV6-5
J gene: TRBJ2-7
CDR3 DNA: TGTGCCAGCAGTTACGCGGCTAGCGGGAGGGGTGAGCAGTACTTC
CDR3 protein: CASSYAASGRGEQYF

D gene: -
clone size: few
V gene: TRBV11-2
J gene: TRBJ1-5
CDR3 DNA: TGTGCCAGCAGCCCGACAGTCAGCAATCAGCCCCAGCATTTT
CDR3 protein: CASSPTVSNQPQHF

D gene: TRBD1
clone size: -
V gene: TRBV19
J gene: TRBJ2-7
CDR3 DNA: TGTGCCAGTAGTATTTCCCGGGACAGCTACTACGAGCAGTACTTC
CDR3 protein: CASSISRDSYYEQYF

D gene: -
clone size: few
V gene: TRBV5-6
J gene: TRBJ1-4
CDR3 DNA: TGTGCCAGCAGCTTGTTCTCCAGGGTAAATGAAAAACTGTTTTTT
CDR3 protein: CASSLFSRVNEKLFF

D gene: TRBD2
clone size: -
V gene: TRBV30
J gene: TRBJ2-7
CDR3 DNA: TGTGCCTGGGGACTAGCGGACACCTACGAGCAGTACTTC
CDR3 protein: CAWGLADTYEQYF

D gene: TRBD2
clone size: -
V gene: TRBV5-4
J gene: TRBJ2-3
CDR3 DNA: TGTGCCAGCAGCAGTTTGGGGGAGGGCCTGATAGATACGCAGTATTTT
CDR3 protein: CASSSLGEGLIDTQYF